This TCR beta chain is from a study of T cell responses to AZD1222 COVID-19 vaccine. Overall study: Investigators merged groups given second doses at roughly 4 or roughly 12 weeks.

Regarding this clone: Its specificity is not known.

The CDR3 extends over 13 amino acids. With 2 bases removed from V and 0 bases from J, the gap between germline ends came to 2 bases. Whole-study findings and limits: Seropositivity was recorded at baseline in only a handful of AZD1222 recipients. In the spike-specific TCR repertoire, nearly half reportedly target unmutated variant regions. The study found Spike-specific TCR breadth and depth rose after two AZD1222 doses.

Here immunoSEQ multiplex PCR was the method, and the copy in TCRdb shows in-frame clones only, minus some. The data show roughly 100,000 clones, 85% to 95% seen once. The source is an adult in good health. The rearrangement links TRBV12-3 or TRBV12-4 to TRBJ1-3; D gene uncertain. Specimen: peripheral blood, collected on day 0 of AZD1222 vaccination. The CDR3 protein is CASSLNSGNTIYF. CDR3 in DNA: TGTGCCAGCAGTTTAAACTCTGGAAACACCATATATTTT.